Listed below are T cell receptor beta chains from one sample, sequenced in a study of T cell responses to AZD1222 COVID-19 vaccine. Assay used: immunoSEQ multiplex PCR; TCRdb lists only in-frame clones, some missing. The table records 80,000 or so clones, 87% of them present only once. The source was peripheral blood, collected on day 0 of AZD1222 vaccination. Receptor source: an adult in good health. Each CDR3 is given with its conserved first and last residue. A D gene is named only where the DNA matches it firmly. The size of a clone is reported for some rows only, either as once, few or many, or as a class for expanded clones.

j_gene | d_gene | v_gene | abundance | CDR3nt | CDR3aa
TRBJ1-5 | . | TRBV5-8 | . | TGTGCCGGCAGGACGGGAACCAGCACGGAGCCCCAGCATTTT | CAGRTGTSTEPQHF
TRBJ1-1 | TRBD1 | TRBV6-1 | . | TGTGCCAGCAGTGACAGGGGGCGAGTCGGGACTGAAGCTTTCTTT | CASSDRGRVGTEAFF
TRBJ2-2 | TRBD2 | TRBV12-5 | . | TGTGCTAGTGGTTTGAAGACGGGACTAGCGGGAGTAGATTACACCGGGGAGCTGTTTTTT | CASGLKTGLAGVDYTGELFF
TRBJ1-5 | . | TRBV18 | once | TGTGCCAGCTCACGGGATTATGGGGGCGATCAGCCCCAGCATTTT | CASSRDYGGDQPQHF
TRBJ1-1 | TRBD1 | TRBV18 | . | TGTGCCAGCTCACCACCCGGGACAGGGGGAGGGTACACTGAAGCTTTCTTT | CASSPPGTGGGYTEAFF
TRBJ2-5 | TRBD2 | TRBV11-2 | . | TGTGCCAGCAGCTTAACGGGAGGGCTGGAGACCCAGTACTTC | CASSLTGGLETQYF
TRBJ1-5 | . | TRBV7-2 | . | TGTGCCAGCAGCTTAACACGTAAAGGACAGCCCCAGCATTTT | CASSLTRKGQPQHF
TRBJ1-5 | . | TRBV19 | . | TGTGCCAGTACTCTAGACACCAATCAGCCCCAGCATTTT | CASTLDTNQPQHF
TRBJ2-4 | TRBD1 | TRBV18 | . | TGTGCCAGCTCACGTTCTGGACAGGGGAGCATTCAGTACTTC | CASSRSGQGSIQYF
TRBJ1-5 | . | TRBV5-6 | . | TGTGCCAGCAGCCGGGGACACAATCAGCCCCAGCATTTT | CASSRGHNQPQHF
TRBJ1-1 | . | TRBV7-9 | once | TGTGCCAGCAGCTCCTCCCGGGGGGACACTGAAGCTTTCTTT | CASSSSRGDTEAFF
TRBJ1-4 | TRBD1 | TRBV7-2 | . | TGTGCCAGCAGCTTAGGCCCCGGGACAGCTGGGGAAAAACTGTTTTTT | CASSLGPGTAGEKLFF
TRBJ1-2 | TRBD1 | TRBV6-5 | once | TGTGCCAGCAGTTACTCGGGACAGGGGGACTATGGCTACACCTTC | CASSYSGQGDYGYTF
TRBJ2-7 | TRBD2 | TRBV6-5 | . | TGTGCCAGCAGTTACACTCGGCGGGAGGGGTACGAGCAGTACTTC | CASSYTRREGYEQYF
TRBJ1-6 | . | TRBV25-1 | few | TGTGCCAGCAGTGGTGCCGATGTGGGGACGGGCTGGGATTCACCCCTCCACTTT | CASSGADVGTGWDSPLHF
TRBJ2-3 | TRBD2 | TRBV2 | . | TGTGCCAGCAGTGAAGCCGGTAGCGGGAGGGGGGATACGCAGTATTTT | CASSEAGSGRGDTQYF
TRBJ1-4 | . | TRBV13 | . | TGTGCCAGCAGCTTCCGGGACTTTGATGAAAAACTGTTTTTT | CASSFRDFDEKLFF
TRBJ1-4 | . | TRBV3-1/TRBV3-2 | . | TGTGCCAGCAGCCAAGAGTCCCAGGGGAATAATGAAAAACTGTTTTTT | CASSQESQGNNEKLFF
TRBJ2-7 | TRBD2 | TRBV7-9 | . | TGTGCCAGCAGCGACCATGTTAGCGGGAGAACCTACGAGCAGTACTTC | CASSDHVSGRTYEQYF
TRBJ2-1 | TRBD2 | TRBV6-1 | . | TGTGCCAGCAGTATTCAAGGCGGGAGGGACAATGAGCAGTTCTTC | CASSIQGGRDNEQFF
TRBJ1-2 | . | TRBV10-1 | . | TGCGCCAGCAGGGAACGGGAGCTCAGTTGTGGCTACACCTTC | CASRERELSCGYTF
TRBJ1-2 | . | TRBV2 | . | TGTGCCAGCAAACAGGGATCGGCAGCTGGCTACACCTTC | CASKQGSAAGYTF